This entry is about one T cell receptor (beta chain). Antigen: not known. The data originate from a study of radiation and T cells in renal cell carcinoma. General study points: Top tumor clonotypes rose in blood 2 weeks post-radiation, then contracted.

Clones were sequenced by immunoSEQ multiplex PCR, and TCRdb holds only the in-frame ones, with some missing. Of about 150,000 clones listed, approximately 86% were seen once; the top ten hold over 15%. The time point denotes: blood 4 weeks post-SBRT, at nephrectomy. Treatment noted: 15 Gy SBRT to primary tumor, nephrectomy 4 weeks later. Nephrectomy followed 15 Gy stereotactic body radiation by 4 weeks. The length of the CDR3 is 13 residues. Per germline, CDR1 MDHEN and CDR2 SYDVKM. The ends lost 11 bases at V and 3 bases at J; junction bases unmatched: 6. The chain combines TRBV28 with TRBJ1-1; the match to TRBD1 covers 10 bases. The input for sequencing was blood, taken from a patient whose treatment included radiotherapy and nephrectomy. This TCR was sampled from a woman aged 45-65 years with renal cell carcinoma. CDR3 in DNA: TGTGCCGGACTAGGACAGGGGGACACTGAAGCTTTCTTT. Its translation: CAGLGQGDTEAFF.